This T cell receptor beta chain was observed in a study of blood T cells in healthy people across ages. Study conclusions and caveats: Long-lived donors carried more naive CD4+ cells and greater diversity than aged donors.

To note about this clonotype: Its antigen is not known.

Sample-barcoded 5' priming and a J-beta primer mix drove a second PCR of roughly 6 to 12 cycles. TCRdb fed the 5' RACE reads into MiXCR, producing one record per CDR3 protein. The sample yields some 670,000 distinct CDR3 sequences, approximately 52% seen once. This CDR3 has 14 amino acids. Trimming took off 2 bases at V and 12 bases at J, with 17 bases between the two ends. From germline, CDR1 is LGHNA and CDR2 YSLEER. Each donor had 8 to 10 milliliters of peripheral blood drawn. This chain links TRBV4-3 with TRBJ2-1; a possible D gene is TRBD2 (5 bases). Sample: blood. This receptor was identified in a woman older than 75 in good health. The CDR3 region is CASSQNWGNEGQFF. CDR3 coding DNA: TGCGCCAGCAGCCAAAATTGGGGAAATGAGGGGCAGTTCTTC.